This T cell receptor (beta chain) was sequenced for a study of T cells in Graves' hyperthyroidism and ophthalmopathy. Whole-study results and caveats: The authors' 13 V-J model separated ophthalmopathy from stable hyperthyroidism.

RNA transcripts provided the source from which TCR beta CDR3 regions were amplified. First-round RT-PCR with HTBI primers amplified the TCR CDR3 region. TCRdb redid the calling of the multiplex PCR reads with MiXCR, one entry per CDR3 protein. The sample holds 350,000 or so distinct CDR3 sequences, about a sixth seen once. This clonotype was counted at least ten times. Its cognate antigen is unknown. Germline V gene lookup returns CDR1 SGHAT and CDR2 FQNNGV. CDR3 size: 14 residues. V lost 5 bases to trimming and J lost 5 bases, with 15 bases between them. The receptor's source is a woman aged 25 to 45 with Graves' hyperthyroidism that later progressed to Graves' ophthalmopathy. This chain links TRBV11-2 with TRBJ2-5, with a possible D match to TRBD1 (6 bases). Sequenced: blood. The CDR3 DNA is TGTGCCAGCAGCCCGCCTACAGGGATCGAGACCCAGTACTTC. Amino acid sequence: CASSPPTGIETQYF. The full variable domain, rest sourced from reference TRBV11-2 and TRBJ2-5, is EAGVAQSPRYKIIEKRQSVAFWCNPISGHATLYWYQQILGQGPKLLIQFQNNGVVDDSQLPKDRFSAERLKGVDSTLKIQPAKLEDSAVYLCASSPPTGIETQYFGPGTRLLVL.